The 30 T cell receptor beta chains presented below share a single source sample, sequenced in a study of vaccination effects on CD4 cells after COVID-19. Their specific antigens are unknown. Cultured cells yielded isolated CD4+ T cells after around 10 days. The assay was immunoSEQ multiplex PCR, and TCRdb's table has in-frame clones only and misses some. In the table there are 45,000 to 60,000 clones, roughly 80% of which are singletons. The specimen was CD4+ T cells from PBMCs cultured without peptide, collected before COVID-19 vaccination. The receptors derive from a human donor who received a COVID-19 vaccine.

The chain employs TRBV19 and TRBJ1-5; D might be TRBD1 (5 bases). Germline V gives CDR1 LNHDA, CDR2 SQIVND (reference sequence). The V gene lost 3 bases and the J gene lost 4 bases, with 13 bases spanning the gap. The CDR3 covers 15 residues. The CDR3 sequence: CASSIGGDGNQPQHF. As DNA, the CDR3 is TGTGCCAGTAGTATTGGAGGGGACGGTAATCAGCCCCAGCATTTT.

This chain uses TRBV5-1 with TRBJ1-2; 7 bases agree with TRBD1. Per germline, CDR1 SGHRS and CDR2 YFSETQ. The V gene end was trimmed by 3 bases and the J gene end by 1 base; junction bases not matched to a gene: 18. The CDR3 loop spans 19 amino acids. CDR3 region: CASSWNVRQGNIGNYGYTF. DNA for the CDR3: TGCGCCAGCAGCTGGAATGTACGACAGGGTAACATCGGTAACTATGGCTACACCTTC. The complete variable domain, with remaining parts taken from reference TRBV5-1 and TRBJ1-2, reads KAGVTQTPRYLIKTRGQQVTLSCSPISGHRSVSWYQQTPGQGLQFLFEYFSETQRNKGNFPGRFSGRQFSNSRSEMNVSTLELGDSALYLCASSWNVRQGNIGNYGYTFGSGTRLTVV.

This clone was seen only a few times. CDR3 bases: TGCGCCAGCAGCCGGGACAGGAGAGGAAACACCATATATTTT. Its protein is CASSRDRRGNTIYF. The rearrangement joins TRBV4-1 to TRBJ1-3; 8 bases fit TRBD1. This CDR3 has 14 amino acids. The germline V gene has CDR1 MGHRA and CDR2 YSYEKL. J was trimmed by 4 bases and V by 4 bases; bases with no gene match: 3.

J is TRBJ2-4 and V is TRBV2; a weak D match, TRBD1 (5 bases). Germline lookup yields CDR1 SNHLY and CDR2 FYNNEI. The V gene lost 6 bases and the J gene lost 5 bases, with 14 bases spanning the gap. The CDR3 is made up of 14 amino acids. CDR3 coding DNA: TGTGCCAGCAGCATAGGCAGGGTCGAAAACATTCAGTACTTC. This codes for CASSIGRVENIQYF.

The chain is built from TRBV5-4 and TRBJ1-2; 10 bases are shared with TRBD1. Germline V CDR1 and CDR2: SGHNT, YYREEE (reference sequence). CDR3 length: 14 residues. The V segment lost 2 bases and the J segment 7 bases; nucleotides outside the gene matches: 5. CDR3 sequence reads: CASSFGGQGVGYTF. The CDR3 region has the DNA TGTGCCAGCAGCTTTGGAGGACAGGGGGTTGGCTACACCTTC.

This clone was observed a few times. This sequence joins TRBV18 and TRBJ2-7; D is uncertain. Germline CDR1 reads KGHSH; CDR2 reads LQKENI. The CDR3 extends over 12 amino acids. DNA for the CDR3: TGTGCCAGCTCTCCACGTCCGGGCGAGCAGTACGTC. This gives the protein CASSPRPGEQYV.

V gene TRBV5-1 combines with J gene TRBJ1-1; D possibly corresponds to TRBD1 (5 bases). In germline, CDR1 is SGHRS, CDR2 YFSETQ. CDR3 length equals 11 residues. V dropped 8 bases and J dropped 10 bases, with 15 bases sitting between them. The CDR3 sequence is CASLPRDLAFF. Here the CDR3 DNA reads TGCGCCAGTCTACCCAGGGATCTAGCTTTCTTT. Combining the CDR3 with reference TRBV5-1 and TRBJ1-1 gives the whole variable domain KAGVTQTPRYLIKTRGQQVTLSCSPISGHRSVSWYQQTPGQGLQFLFEYFSETQRNKGNFPGRFSGRQFSNSRSEMNVSTLELGDSALYLCASLPRDLAFFGQGTRLTVV.

The chain's CDR3 is CASSMNFRGFDTEAFF. DNA of the CDR3: TGTGCCAGTAGTATGAATTTCCGGGGTTTCGACACTGAAGCTTTCTTT. The rearrangement links TRBV19 to TRBJ1-1, with D hard to call. CDR3 length: 16 residues. The germline V gene has CDR1 LNHDA and CDR2 SQIVND (reference sequence). The V end was cut by 3 bases, the J end by 3 bases, with 17 bases between. Drawing the rest from reference TRBV19 and TRBJ1-1, the complete variable domain is DGGITQSPKYLFRKEGQNVTLSCEQNLNHDAMYWYRQDPGQGLRLIYYSQIVNDFQKGDIAEGYSVSREKKESFPLTVTSAQKNPTAFYLCASSMNFRGFDTEAFFGQGTRLTVV.

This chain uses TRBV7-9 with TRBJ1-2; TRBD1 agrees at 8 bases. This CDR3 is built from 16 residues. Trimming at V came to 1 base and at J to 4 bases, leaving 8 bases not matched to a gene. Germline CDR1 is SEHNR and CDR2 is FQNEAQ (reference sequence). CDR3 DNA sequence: TGTGCCAGCAGCTTAGGGACAGGGAGTGACGGCTATGGCTACACCTTC. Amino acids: CASSLGTGSDGYGYTF.

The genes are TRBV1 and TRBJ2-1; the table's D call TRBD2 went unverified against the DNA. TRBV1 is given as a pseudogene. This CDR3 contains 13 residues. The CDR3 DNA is TGCACCAGCAGCTATCCGGCCTACAATGAGCAGTTCTTC. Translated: CTSSYPAYNEQFF.

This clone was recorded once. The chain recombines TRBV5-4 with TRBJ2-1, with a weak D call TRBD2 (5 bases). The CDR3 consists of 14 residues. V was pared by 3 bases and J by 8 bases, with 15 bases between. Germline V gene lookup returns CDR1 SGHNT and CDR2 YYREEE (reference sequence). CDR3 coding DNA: TGTGCCAGCAGCTCCGCGGGCGCGGGCGATGAGCAGTTCTTC. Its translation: CASSSAGAGDEQFF. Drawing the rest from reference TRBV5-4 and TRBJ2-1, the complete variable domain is ETGVTQSPTHLIKTRGQQVTLRCSSQSGHNTVSWYQQALGQGPQFIFQYYREEENGRGNFPPRFSGLQFPNYSSELNVNALELDDSALYLCASSSAGAGDEQFFGPGTRLTVL.

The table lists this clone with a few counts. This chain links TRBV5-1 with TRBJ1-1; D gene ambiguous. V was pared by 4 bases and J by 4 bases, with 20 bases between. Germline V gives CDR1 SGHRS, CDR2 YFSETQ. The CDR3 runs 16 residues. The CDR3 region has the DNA TGCGCCAGCAGCGCAACAGTGCAGTTGGCGGGCACTGAAGCTTTCTTT. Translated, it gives CASSATVQLAGTEAFF.

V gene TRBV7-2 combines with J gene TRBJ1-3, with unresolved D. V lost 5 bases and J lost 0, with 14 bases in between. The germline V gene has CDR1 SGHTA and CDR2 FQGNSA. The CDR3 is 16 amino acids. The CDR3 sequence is CASSLGRVSSGNTIYF. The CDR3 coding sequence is TGTGCCAGCAGCCTCGGACGGGTTAGCTCTGGAAACACCATATATTTT. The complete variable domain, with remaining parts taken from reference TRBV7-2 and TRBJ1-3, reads GAGVSQSPSNKVTEKGKDVELRCDPISGHTALYWYRQSLGQGLEFLIYFQGNSAPDKSGLPSDRFSAERTGGSVSTLTIQRTQQEDSAVYLCASSLGRVSSGNTIYFGEGSWLTVV.

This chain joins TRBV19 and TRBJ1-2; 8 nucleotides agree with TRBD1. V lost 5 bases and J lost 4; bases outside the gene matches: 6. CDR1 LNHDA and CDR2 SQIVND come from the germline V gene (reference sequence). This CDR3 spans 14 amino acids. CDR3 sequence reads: CASSQGAPLYGYTF. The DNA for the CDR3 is TGTGCCAGTAGTCAGGGGGCACCTCTCTATGGCTACACCTTC. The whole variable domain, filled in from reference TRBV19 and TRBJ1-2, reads DGGITQSPKYLFRKEGQNVTLSCEQNLNHDAMYWYRQDPGQGLRLIYYSQIVNDFQKGDIAEGYSVSREKKESFPLTVTSAQKNPTAFYLCASSQGAPLYGYTFGSGTRLTVV.

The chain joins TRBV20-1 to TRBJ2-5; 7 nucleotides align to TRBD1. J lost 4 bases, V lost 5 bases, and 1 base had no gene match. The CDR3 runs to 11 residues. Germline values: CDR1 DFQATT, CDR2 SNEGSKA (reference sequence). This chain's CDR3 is CSARQGETQYF. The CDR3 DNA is TGCAGTGCTCGACAGGGAGAGACCCAGTACTTC.

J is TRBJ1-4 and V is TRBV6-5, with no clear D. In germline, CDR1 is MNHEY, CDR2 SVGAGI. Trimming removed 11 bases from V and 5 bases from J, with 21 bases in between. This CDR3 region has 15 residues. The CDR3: CAAWTWFSTNEKLFF. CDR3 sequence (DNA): TGTGCCGCCTGGACCTGGTTCAGCACAAATGAAAAACTGTTTTTT.

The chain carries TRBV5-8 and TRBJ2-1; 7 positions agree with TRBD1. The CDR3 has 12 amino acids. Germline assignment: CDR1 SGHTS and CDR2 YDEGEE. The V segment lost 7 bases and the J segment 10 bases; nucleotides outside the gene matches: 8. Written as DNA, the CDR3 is TGTGCCAGCCCTTCAACAGGGGACGAGCAGTTCTTC. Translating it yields CASPSTGDEQFF.

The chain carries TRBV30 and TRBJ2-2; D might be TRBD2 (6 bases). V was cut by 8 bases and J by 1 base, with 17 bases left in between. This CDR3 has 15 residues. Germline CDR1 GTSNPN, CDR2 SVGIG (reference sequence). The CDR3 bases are TGTGCCGGGACTGGTGGACCGGAGAACACCGGGGAGCTGTTTTTT. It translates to CAGTGGPENTGELFF.

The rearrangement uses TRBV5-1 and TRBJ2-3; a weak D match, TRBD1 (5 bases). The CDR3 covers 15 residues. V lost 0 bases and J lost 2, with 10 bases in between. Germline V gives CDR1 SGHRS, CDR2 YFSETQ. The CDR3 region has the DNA TGCGCCAGCAGCTTGGATGTGACAGACACAGATACGCAGTATTTT. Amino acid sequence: CASSLDVTDTDTQYF.

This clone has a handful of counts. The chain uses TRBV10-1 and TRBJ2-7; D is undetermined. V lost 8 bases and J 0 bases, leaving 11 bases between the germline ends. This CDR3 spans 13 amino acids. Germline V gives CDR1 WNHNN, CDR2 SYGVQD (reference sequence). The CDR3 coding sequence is TGCGCCAGCCTCGAGCCTAGCTCCTACGAGCAGTACGTC. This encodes CASLEPSSYEQYV.

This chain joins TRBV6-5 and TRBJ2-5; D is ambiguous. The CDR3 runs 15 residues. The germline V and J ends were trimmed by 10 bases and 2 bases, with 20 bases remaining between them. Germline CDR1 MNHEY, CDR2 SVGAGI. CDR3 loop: CATLPWTYTQETQYF. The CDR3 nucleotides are TGTGCCACCTTACCTTGGACGTACACTCAAGAGACCCAGTACTTC.

CDR3 coding DNA: TGTGCCAGCAGCGTAGGATCCTTTGGCGGGGGGAACAATGAGCAGTTCTTC. This encodes CASSVGSFGGGNNEQFF. The chain combines TRBV9 with TRBJ2-1; 8 nucleotides match TRBD2. The length of the CDR3 is 17 residues. CDR1 is SGDLS and CDR2 is YYNGEE in the germline V gene. Trimming cost V 0 bases and J 5 bases; bases outside gene matches: 10.

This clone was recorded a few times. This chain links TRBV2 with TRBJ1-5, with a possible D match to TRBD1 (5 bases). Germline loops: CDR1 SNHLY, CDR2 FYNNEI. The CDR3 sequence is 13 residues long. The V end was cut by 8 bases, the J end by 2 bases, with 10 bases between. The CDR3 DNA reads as TGTGCCAGCGTACGGGGGGGCAATCAGCCCCAGCATTTT. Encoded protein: CASVRGGNQPQHF.

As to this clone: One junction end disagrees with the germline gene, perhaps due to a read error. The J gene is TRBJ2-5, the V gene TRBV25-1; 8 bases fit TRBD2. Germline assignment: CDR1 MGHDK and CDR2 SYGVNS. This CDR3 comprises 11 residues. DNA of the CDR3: TGCGGCACGGGGGGGGAAGAGACCCAGTACTTC. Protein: CGTGGEETQYF.

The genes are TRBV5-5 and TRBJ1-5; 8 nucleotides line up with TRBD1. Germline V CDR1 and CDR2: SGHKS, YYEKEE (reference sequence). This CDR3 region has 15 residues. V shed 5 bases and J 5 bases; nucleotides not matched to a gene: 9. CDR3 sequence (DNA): TGTGCCAGCAGTTTACTTGGACAGGGCTATCAGCCCCAGCATTTT. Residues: CASSLLGQGYQPQHF. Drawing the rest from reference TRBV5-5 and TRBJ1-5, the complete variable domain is DAGVTQSPTHLIKTRGQQVTLRCSPISGHKSVSWYQQVLGQGPQFIFQYYEKEERGRGNFPDRFSARQFPNYSSELNVNALLLGDSALYLCASSLLGQGYQPQHFGDGTRLSIL.

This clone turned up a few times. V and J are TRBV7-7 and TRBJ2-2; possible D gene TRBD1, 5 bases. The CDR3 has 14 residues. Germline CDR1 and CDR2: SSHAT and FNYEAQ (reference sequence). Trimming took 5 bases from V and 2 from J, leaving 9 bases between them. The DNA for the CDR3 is TGTGCCAGCAGCCCCTGGACAAACACCGGGGAGCTGTTTTTT. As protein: CASSPWTNTGELFF.

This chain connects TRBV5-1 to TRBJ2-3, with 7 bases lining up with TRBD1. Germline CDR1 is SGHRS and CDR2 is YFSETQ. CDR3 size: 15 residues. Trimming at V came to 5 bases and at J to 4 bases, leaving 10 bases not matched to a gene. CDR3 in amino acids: CASSSPSQGADTQYF. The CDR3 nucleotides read TGCGCCAGCAGTTCCCCTTCCCAGGGGGCAGATACGCAGTATTTT.

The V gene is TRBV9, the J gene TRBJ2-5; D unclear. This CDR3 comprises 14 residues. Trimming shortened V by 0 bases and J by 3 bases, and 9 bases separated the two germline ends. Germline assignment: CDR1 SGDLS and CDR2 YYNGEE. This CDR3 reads CASSVGQAEETQYF. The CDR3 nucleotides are TGTGCCAGCAGCGTAGGACAAGCCGAAGAGACCCAGTACTTC.

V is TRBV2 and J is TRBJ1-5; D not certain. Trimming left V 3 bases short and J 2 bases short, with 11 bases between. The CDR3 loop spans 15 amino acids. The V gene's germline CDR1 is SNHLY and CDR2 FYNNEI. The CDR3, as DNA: TGTGCCAGCAGTGATACCTATTCGGGCAATCAGCCCCAGCATTTT. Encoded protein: CASSDTYSGNQPQHF.

The DNA for the CDR3 is TGTGCCAGCAGCCCCGCCGGGACAGGGACTCTTAATGAGCAGTTCTTC. Translating it yields CASSPAGTGTLNEQFF. The rearrangement links TRBV9 to TRBJ2-1, with 9 bases fitting TRBD1. The J segment lost 7 bases and the V segment lost 4 bases, leaving 12 bases of the junction unmatched. CDR1 and CDR2 (germline): SGDLS, YYNGEE. This CDR3 has 16 amino acids.